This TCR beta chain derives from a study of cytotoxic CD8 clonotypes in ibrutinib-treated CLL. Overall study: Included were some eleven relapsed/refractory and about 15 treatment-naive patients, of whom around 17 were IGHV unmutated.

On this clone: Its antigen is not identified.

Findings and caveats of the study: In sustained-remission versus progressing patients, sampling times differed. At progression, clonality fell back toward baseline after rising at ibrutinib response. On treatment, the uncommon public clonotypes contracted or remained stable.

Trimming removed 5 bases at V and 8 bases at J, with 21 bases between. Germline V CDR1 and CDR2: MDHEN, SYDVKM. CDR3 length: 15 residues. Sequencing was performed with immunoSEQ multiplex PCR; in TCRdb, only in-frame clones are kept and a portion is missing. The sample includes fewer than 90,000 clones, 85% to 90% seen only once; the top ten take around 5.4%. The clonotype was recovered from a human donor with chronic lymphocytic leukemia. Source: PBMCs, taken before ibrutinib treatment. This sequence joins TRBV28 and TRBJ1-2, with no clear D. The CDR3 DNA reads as TGTGCCAGCAGTGTAACCCGAGCTATTGGGGAGGGCTACACCTTC. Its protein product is CASSVTRAIGEGYTF.